The entry below gives a single TCR beta chain sequence along with its context. The antigen is undetermined. The entry originates in a study of T cell responses to AZD1222 COVID-19 vaccine. Study-level results: A mostly white British donor set with more females was recruited, and clonal diversity was possibly underestimated. AZD1222 recipients seropositive at baseline numbered only 6 or 7. Regions 160-218 and 743-854 dominated among vaccine-associated CD4 TCRs spanning spike.

The length of the CDR3 is 16 residues. Trimming cost V 4 bases and J 1 base, with 14 bases left between them. The germline CDR1 and CDR2 sequences are SGHNT and YYREEE (reference sequence). Pooling was applied to second doses at about 4 or about 12 weeks. Using immunoSEQ multiplex PCR, the repertoire was profiled, and TCRdb retains in-frame clones only, with some absent. Of almost 95,000 clones listed, about 85% are singletons. The sequence was obtained from an adult who received the AZD1222 COVID-19 vaccine. This chain joins TRBV5-4 and TRBJ2-2, with D perhaps matching TRBD1 or TRBD2 (6 bases each). Source: peripheral blood, taken 28 days after the second AZD1222 dose. In DNA form, the CDR3 reads TGTGCCAGCAGCCCAGTAGGAGGGGGGAACACCGGGGAGCTGTTTTTT. This codes for CASSPVGGGNTGELFF.